In its sample, the clone carrying this T cell receptor beta chain was seen many times. Its antigen remains unidentified. As it was prepared, the TCRbeta library received unique molecular identifiers. One entry per CDR3 protein, called by TCRdb with MiXCR from the PCR reads. This table has approximately 99,000 distinct CDR3 sequences, almost 6.5% appearing once. The data were taken from a study of T-cell reconstitution after alpha-beta-depleted transplantation in children. General study results and limits: The main origin of T-cell counts and diversity one year after transplant was newly produced T cells. At around two months after transplant, the alpha-beta T cells were reportedly derived from several hundred expanded clones that came from non-depleted graft cells. Recipient T cells and thymic progenitors that survived were the source of the high TCRbeta diversity seen at day 60 in some patients.

The V gene end was trimmed by 0 bases and the J gene end by 13 bases; junction bases not matched to a gene: 1. Germline loops: CDR1 SGDLS, CDR2 YYNGEE. The length of the CDR3 is 11 residues. The sample consisted of PBMCs, mostly from graft donor cells, taken 360 days after TCRalphabeta/CD19-depleted stem cell transplant. J is TRBJ2-1 and V is TRBV9; 7 positions agree with TRBD1. This receptor was taken from a male patient aged 2 to 9 who had a stem cell transplant for acute lymphoblastic leukemia, so the T cells may come from the graft donor. Here the CDR3 reads CASSVGTGQFF. Written as DNA, the CDR3 is TGTGCCAGCAGCGTAGGGACAGGACAGTTCTTC.